This T cell receptor (beta chain) is drawn from a study of blood T cell repertoires in COVID-19 (dated by TCRdb to about 2020). Some background on the complete study: The collaborator samples originated in the United States, Italy and Spain and spanned the acute and convalescent phases of COVID-19. The material from the prospective study consisted of cDNA or gDNA derived from T cells, B-cell-depleted T cells, or PBMCs. Deeply sampled blood TCRbeta repertoires from subjects exposed to, actively infected with, or recovered from COVID-19 were included in the dataset. The repertoires were made available in a free public database intended to serve as a resource for research on the immune response to SARS-CoV-2. Samples were obtained from the ongoing ImmuneRACE study (first 160 participants) and from about 1,300 subjects provided by 6 global collaborators. The sample metadata nearly always contained a de-identified subject ID, COVID-19 status, age in years and sex. Where available, HLA class I and class II types were taken from metadata supplied by the sample provider and were not determined by assay-based typing. Paper-wide results and their limitations: The quantity of clinical and demographic metadata differed by source and by participant and was supplied without curation.

Taken from the germline V gene (reference sequence), the CDR1 and CDR2 loops are GTSNPN and SVGIG. The V end loses 0 bases and the J end loses 0 bases, and a stretch of 5 bases separates them. The CDR3 starts with the cysteine, ends with the phenylalanine, and has 14 residues. The read is trimmed to its CDR3 DNA, 42 bases read in frame from base 1. TCRbeta CDR3 regions were amplified from genomic DNA by means of the immunoSEQ Assay, a bias-controlled multiplex PCR. The published analysis was carried out like this. Within the assay, amplification of reference gene primers was used to estimate how many nucleated cells each sample contained. Sequence reads were collapsed and filtered to measure the absolute abundance of every unique TCRbeta CDR3 rearrangement. Productive Simpson clonality was computed per sample as the square root of Simpson's diversity index over productive rearrangements. Sourced from immuneACCESS, this table was stored by TCRdb with only in-frame sequences that have V and J called. A share of the clones is absent; for the studies checked, an unresolved V gene accounts for under half, and the remainder has no known explanation. V and J calls and clone size are as listed in that table; D and trimming were resolved from the DNA. The sample has tens of thousands of clones on record, around 84% of them singletons. The biggest ten clones account for about 20% of the sample.

About this clone itself: The antigen it binds to is not known. No base quality information exists; no much larger clone differs at one position.

Collaborating institutions collected whole blood in K2EDTA tubes following their own protocols. For TCRbeta analysis, collaborator samples were shipped as frozen whole blood, as isolated PBMCs, or as DNA extracted from either sample type. The chain is assembled from TRBV30 and TRBJ2-2; the D gene assignment is ambiguous. This receptor was identified in an elderly woman in a cohort sampled during active or convalescent COVID-19. The source material was peripheral blood. The CDR3 loop reads CAWSVLSNTGELFF. The nucleotides are TGTGCCTGGAGTGTACTTTCGAACACCGGGGAGCTGTTTTTT.